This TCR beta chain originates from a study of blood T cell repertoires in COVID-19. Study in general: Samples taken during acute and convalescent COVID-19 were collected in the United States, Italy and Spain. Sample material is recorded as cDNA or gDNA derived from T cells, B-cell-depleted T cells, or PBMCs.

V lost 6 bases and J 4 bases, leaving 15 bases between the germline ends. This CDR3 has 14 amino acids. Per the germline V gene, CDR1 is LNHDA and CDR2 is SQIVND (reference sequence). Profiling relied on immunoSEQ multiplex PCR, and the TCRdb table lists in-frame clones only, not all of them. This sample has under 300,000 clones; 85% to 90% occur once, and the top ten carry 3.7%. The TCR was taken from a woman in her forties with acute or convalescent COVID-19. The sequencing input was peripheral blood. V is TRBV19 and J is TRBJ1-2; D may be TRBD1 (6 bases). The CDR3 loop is CASRALRGGYGYTF. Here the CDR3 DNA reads TGTGCCAGTAGAGCGCTAAGAGGGGGCTATGGCTACACCTTC.